The clone carrying this TCR beta chain was seen ten or more times. Its antigen remains unidentified. TCR beta cDNA was made from around 460 ng total RNA with a constant-region primer. It was through three nested multiplex PCR rounds of slightly modified ARM-PCR that TCR beta libraries arose. Running ten to eleven cycles apiece, the first two PCR rounds relied on TRBV1-TRBV30 forward primers together with a C-beta reverse primer. Via MiXCR, TCRdb re-called the multiplex PCR reads, giving one row per CDR3 protein. The profile covers approximately 120,000 distinct CDR3 sequences, with 50% to 80% appearing a single time and 8.4% taken by the ten largest. Trimming cost V 4 bases and J 0 bases; bases outside gene matches: 4. CDR3 length equals 15 residues. Germline CDR1 SGHDT, CDR2 YYEEEE. Each 20-30 mg portion of unsorted bulk tissue served as the source for co-extraction of RNA and DNA. The sample comes from a study of tumor-infiltrating lymphocytes in primary liver carcinoma. Points from the study as a whole: For tumor-adjacent and tumor-blood pairs, overlap was less than that seen for tumor region pairs.

The V gene is TRBV5-6, the J gene TRBJ1-3; TRBD1 agrees at 7 bases. Sequenced material: liver tumor tissue from sampling region 3. Documented subset: tumor region T3, left-lateral pole. This receptor was taken from a woman aged 60-75 years with primary liver carcinoma and hepatitis B virus infection. CDR3 in amino acids: CASSLGQVSGNTIYF. The DNA for the CDR3 is TGTGCCAGCAGCCTTGGACAGGTCTCTGGAAACACCATATATTTT.